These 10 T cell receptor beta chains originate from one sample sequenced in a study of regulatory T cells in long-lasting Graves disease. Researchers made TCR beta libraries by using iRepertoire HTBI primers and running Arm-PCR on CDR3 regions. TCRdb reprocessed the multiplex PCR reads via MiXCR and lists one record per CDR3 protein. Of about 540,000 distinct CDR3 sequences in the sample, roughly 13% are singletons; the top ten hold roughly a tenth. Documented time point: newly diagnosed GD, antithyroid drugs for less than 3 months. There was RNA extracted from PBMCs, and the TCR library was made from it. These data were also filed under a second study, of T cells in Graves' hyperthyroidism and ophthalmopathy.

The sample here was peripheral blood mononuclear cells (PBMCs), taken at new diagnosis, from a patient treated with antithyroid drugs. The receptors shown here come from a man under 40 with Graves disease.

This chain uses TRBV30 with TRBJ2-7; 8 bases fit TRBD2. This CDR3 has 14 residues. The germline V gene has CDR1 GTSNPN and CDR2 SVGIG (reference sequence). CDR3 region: CAQATGLGTYEQYF. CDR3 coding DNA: TGTGCGCAGGCAACGGGACTAGGGACCTACGAGCAGTACTTC.

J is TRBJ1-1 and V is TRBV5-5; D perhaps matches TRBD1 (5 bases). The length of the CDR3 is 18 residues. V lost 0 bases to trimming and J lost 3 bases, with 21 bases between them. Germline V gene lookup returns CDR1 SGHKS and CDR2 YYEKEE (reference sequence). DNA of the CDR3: TGTGCCAGCAGCTTGGCCGGAATAAGGGGCCGGGAAGACACTGAAGCTTTCTTT. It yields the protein CASSLAGIRGREDTEAFF.

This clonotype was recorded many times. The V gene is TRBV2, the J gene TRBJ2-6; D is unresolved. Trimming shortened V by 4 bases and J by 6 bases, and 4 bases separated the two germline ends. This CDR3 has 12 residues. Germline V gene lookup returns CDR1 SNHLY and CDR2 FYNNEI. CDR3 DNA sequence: TGTGCCAGCAGTGTTGTGGCCAACGTCCTGACTTTC. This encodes CASSVVANVLTF.

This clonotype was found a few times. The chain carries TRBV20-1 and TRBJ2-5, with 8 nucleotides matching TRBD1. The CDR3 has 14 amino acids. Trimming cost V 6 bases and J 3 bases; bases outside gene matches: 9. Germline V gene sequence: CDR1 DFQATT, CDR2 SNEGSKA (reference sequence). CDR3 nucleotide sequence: TGCAGTGCACCCGCAGGGGGCGCGGAAGAGACCCAGTACTTC. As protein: CSAPAGGAEETQYF.

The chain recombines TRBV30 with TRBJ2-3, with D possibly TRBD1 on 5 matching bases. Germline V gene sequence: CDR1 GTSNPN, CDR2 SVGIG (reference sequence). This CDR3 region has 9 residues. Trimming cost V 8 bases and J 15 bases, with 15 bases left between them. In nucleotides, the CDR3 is TGTGCCCGTCTCCCGACAGAATATTTT. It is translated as CARLPTEYF.

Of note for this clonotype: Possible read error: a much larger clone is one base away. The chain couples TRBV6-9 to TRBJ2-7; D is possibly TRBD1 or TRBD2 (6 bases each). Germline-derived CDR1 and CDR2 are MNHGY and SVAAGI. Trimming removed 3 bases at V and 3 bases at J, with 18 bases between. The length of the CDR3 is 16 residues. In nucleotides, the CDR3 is TGTGCCAGCAGTTACTCAGCCGAGGGGGGCTACTACGAGCAGTACTTC. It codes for CASSYSAEGGYYEQYF.

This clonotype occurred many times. CDR3 nucleotide sequence: TGTGCCAGCAGCTTAGATCACGGCGAGGGGTTCTTC. Protein sequence: CASSLDHGEGFF. This chain joins TRBV11-2 and TRBJ2-1; possible D gene TRBD2, 5 bases. Per germline, CDR1 SGHAT and CDR2 FQNNGV. V lost 0 bases and J 15 bases, leaving 12 bases between the germline ends. The CDR3 is 12 residues long. The full variable domain, in which reference TRBV11-2 and TRBJ2-1 provide the parts outside the CDR3, is EAGVAQSPRYKIIEKRQSVAFWCNPISGHATLYWYQQILGQGPKLLIQFQNNGVVDDSQLPKDRFSAERLKGVDSTLKIQPAKLEDSAVYLCASSLDHGEGFFGPGTRLTVL.

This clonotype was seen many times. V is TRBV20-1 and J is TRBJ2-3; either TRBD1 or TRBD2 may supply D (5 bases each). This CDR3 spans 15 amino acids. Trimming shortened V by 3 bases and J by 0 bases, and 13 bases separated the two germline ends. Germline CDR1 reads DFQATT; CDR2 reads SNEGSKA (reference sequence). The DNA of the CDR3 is TGCAGTGCTAGGGACGGGGCAGAGAGCACAGATACGCAGTATTTT. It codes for CSARDGAESTDTQYF.

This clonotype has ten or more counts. In nucleotides, the CDR3 is TGCAGTGCTACCCGCCCAGAAGAGACCCAGTACTTC. This codes for CSATRPEETQYF. The chain employs TRBV20-1 and TRBJ2-5; D is ambiguous. Germline-derived CDR1 and CDR2 are DFQATT and SNEGSKA (reference sequence). The CDR3 runs 12 residues. The V and J ends lost 4 bases and 3 bases respectively, with 9 bases between them.

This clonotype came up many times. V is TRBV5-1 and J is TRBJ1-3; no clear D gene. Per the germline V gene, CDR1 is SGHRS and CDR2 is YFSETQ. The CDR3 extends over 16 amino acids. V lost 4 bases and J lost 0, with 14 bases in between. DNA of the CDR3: TGCGCCAGCAGCACACACGGACGCCGCTCTGGAAACACCATATATTTT. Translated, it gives CASSTHGRRSGNTIYF.